The clone carrying this T cell receptor beta chain was counted many times. The antigen is undetermined. This entry is derived from a study of Graves' ophthalmopathy and Graves' hyperthyroidism. Study summary: Hyperthyroidism was classified as stable if no ophthalmopathy occurred within 18 months of follow-up.

Additional autoimmune diseases, uncontrolled infections, pregnancy or lactation disqualified patients. Clinical symptoms, serum thyroxine, TRAb, thyroid ultrasound and orbital computed tomography determined diagnosis. V was clipped by 3 bases and J by 10 bases; unmatched bases: 7. Germline-derived CDR1 and CDR2 are SQVTM and ANQGSEA. The CDR3 spans 12 residues. RNA transcripts were the source from which TCR beta CDR3 regions were amplified. First-round RT-PCR relied on HTBI primers, and a second-round multiplex PCR came next. In TCRdb, the multiplex PCR reads were re-called with MiXCR into one record per CDR3 protein. The data contain about 1.1 million distinct CDR3 sequences, about 40% of them singletons. General study findings and limits: Most expanded clonotypes in thyroid above 0.001 frequency also showed up in blood.

This TCR came from an adult man with Graves' hyperthyroidism. V gene TRBV29-1 combines with J gene TRBJ2-5, with 8 bases that match TRBD2. Sequenced sample: peripheral blood or thyroid tissue (not recorded which). CDR3 coding DNA: TGCAGCGTTGAGGCCGGGAGGGACGACCAGTACTTC. Translation gives CSVEAGRDDQYF.